This TCR beta chain appears in the sequencing data of a study of blood T cell repertoires in COVID-19. About the study: Acute and convalescent COVID-19 samples came from the United States, Italy and Spain. T cells, B-cell-depleted T cells, or PBMCs provided the cDNA or gDNA that served as material.

This clone came up a few times. Germline lookup yields CDR1 MNHEY and CDR2 SMNVEV (reference sequence). The CDR3 has 13 amino acids. V shed 4 bases and J shed 0 bases, with 7 bases lying between them. Original analysis: Researchers report that nucleated cell counts were estimated from reference gene primer amplification. Assay used: immunoSEQ multiplex PCR; TCRdb lists only in-frame clones, some missing. The V and J calls and clone size were taken over from that table, and D and trimming were inferred from the DNA. The sample comprises 100,000 to 150,000 clones, about three quarters of which are singletons, and 2% to 2.5% rests with the top ten.

The chain uses TRBV27 and TRBJ2-7, with D unresolved. The receptor was derived from a woman between 65 and 79 years old with acute or convalescent COVID-19. The sample taken for sequencing was peripheral blood. The CDR3 here is CASSSYSSYEQYF. As DNA, the CDR3 is TGTGCCAGCAGTTCCTACAGCTCCTACGAGCAGTACTTC.